These T cell receptor beta chains were read from a single sample in a study of identical twins. TCRdb processed the 5' RACE reads anew with MiXCR; each CDR3 protein has one entry. Among around 1.7 million distinct CDR3 sequences listed, under 35% were seen once. The sequenced sample was cord blood. The receptors come from a newborn girl in good health. CDR3s include the opening cysteine and the closing phenylalanine or tryptophan. The D gene is left open where the match is weak. Not every row has a clone size; where given, it reads once, few, many or a size class.

V,D,J,size,CDR3,DNA
TRBV9,TRBD2,TRBJ2-5,NA,CASGPGTSGGLQETQYF,TGTGCCAGCGGCCCCGGGACTAGCGGGGGACTCCAAGAGACCCAGTACTTC
TRBV4-2,NA,TRBJ1-1,few,CASSQVAGGVMNTEAFF,TGTGCCAGCAGCCAAGTTGCAGGAGGGGTAATGAACACTGAAGCTTTCTTT
TRBV29-1,TRBD1,TRBJ2-1,many,CSATTGAYNEQFF,TGCAGCGCTACGACAGGGGCTTACAATGAGCAGTTCTTC
TRBV7-9,NA,TRBJ2-7,many,CASSLGELLSYEQYF,TGTGCCAGCAGCTTAGGGGAGCTATTATCCTACGAGCAGTACTTC
TRBV20-1,NA,TRBJ2-3,NA,CSASPSLRWDTQYF,TGCAGTGCTAGTCCGAGCCTGAGGTGGGATACGCAGTATTTT
TRBV2,NA,TRBJ1-1,few,CASSETRGGEAFF,TGTGCCAGCAGTGAAACAAGGGGGGGCGAAGCTTTCTTT
TRBV7-2,TRBD1,TRBJ1-4,few,CASSQTGNEKLFF,TGTGCCAGCAGCCAGACAGGGAATGAAAAACTGTTTTTT
TRBV3-1,NA,TRBJ1-5,few,CASSPNLGDNQPQHF,TGTGCCAGCAGCCCCAACTTGGGGGACAATCAGCCCCAGCATTTT
TRBV5-5,TRBD1,TRBJ2-6,NA,CASSGTGAGGANVLTF,TGTGCCAGCAGCGGAACAGGGGCGGGTGGGGCCAACGTCCTGACTTTC
TRBV12-3/TRBV12-4,TRBD1,TRBJ1-4,NA,CASSHRGGYEKLFF,TGTGCCAGCAGTCACAGGGGAGGTTATGAAAAACTGTTTTTT
TRBV6-6,NA,TRBJ2-7,few,CASSSKGSHEQYF,TGTGCCAGCAGTTCAAAGGGAAGCCACGAGCAGTACTTC
TRBV4-2,TRBD2,TRBJ2-5,NA,CASSLYLRGEYVQETQYF,TGTGCCAGCAGCCTCTACCTGCGGGGGGAGTACGTCCAAGAGACCCAGTACTTC
TRBV29-1,TRBD2,TRBJ2-7,once,CSVHSTSGTYEQYF,TGCAGCGTTCACTCTACTAGCGGGACCTACGAGCAGTACTTC
TRBV11-2,TRBD2,TRBJ2-5,few,CASSLDRRTSGYQETQYF,TGTGCCAGCAGCTTAGATCGGAGGACTAGCGGTTACCAAGAGACCCAGTACTTC
TRBV20-1,TRBD2,TRBJ2-3,NA,CSASKREAPTDTQYF,TGCAGTGCTTCTAAGCGGGAGGCCCCCACAGATACGCAGTATTTT
TRBV5-1,NA,TRBJ2-1,few,CASSDVDEQFF,TGCGCCAGCAGCGACGTGGATGAGCAGTTCTTC
TRBV9,NA,TRBJ1-2,few,CASSDRRGGYTF,TGTGCCAGCAGCGACAGGAGGGGTGGCTACACCTTC
TRBV28,TRBD2,TRBJ2-1,NA,CASSSTSGKGTYNEQFF,TGTGCCAGCAGCTCGACTAGCGGGAAAGGGACCTACAATGAGCAGTTCTTC
TRBV27,NA,TRBJ1-2,many,CASSLGGPYGYTF,TGTGCCAGCAGTTTAGGGGGGCCCTATGGCTACACCTTC
TRBV4-1,NA,TRBJ2-7,few,CASSHSPRLADSYEQYF,TGCGCCAGCAGCCATTCTCCTAGATTGGCAGACTCCTACGAGCAGTACTTC